The 18 T cell receptor beta chains given below trace back to one sample, sequenced in a study of T cell repertoires in cytomegalovirus infection. These TCRs' antigens remain unknown. Each CDR3 protein gets one entry after TCRdb re-called the reads with MiXCR. The repertoire holds roughly 920,000 distinct CDR3 sequences, with around 31% as singletons. The source material was cultured CD8+ T cells from PBMCs, sampled from culture after CMV antigen stimulation. These receptors all come from a human donor in good health (CMV status not recorded). Some clones in this sample may be carry-over from other donors' samples.

V gene TRBV10-3 combines with J gene TRBJ2-2, with 7 bases identical to TRBD1. The CDR3 contains 17 residues. Germline V gene data show CDR1 as ENHRY and CDR2 as SYGVKD. Trimming removed 6 bases from V and 0 bases from J; junction bases left unmatched: 10. In nucleotides, the CDR3 is TGTGCCATCAGCTCGGGACAGCTCAGGCCGAACACCGGGGAGCTGTTTTTT. Translating it yields CAISSGQLRPNTGELFF.

This clonotype has just a few counts. The chain links TRBV6-2 or TRBV6-3 to TRBJ2-1, with a tentative D call TRBD2 (6 bases). CDR1 is MNHEY and CDR2 is SVGEGT in the germline V gene. Trimming left V 7 bases short and J 8 bases short, with 24 bases between. This CDR3 comprises 16 residues. The CDR3 nucleotides read TGTGCCAGCACACCTTTTAGCGGAGAAAGGGCGGATGAGCAGTTCTTC. Its protein product is CASTPFSGERADEQFF.

Regarding this clonotype: An end of the junction does not agree with germline; a read error may underlie this. J is TRBJ1-1 and V is TRBV6-2 or TRBV6-3, with D maybe TRBD1 (5 bases). Germline V gene sequence: CDR1 MNHEY, CDR2 SVGEGT. The CDR3 has 13 amino acids. The CDR3 DNA reads as TGTGTCAGCACCGGGACGGAGAACACTGAAGCTTTCTTT. Translating it yields CVSTGTENTEAFF.

This clonotype was counted many times. V usage is TRBV7-9 and J usage is TRBJ1-1; no firm D call. V shed 8 bases and J shed 1 base, with 11 bases lying between them. In germline, CDR1 is SEHNR, CDR2 FQNEAQ (reference sequence). This CDR3 spans 13 amino acids. The CDR3 nucleotides read TGTGCCAGCGTTCCCAGTGGGAACACTGAAGCTTTCTTT. Encoded protein: CASVPSGNTEAFF.

The V call is TRBV15, the J call TRBJ2-1; 9 nucleotides line up with TRBD2. With 3 bases clipped from V and 2 bases from J, the junction kept 2 bases outside the gene matches. This CDR3 is 15 amino acids long. In germline, CDR1 is LNHNV, CDR2 YYDKDF (reference sequence). The CDR3 loop reads CATSSRGGAYNEQFF. The CDR3 region has the DNA TGTGCCACCAGCAGCCGCGGGGGGGCCTACAATGAGCAGTTCTTC.

Ten or more counts support this clonotype. The chain carries TRBV7-9 and TRBJ1-1; the match to TRBD1 covers 12 bases. J gave up 6 bases and V 6 bases, and 5 bases lay outside the gene matches. Germline CDR1 SEHNR, CDR2 FQNEAQ (reference sequence). The CDR3 loop spans 14 amino acids. The DNA for the CDR3 is TGTGCCAGCAGAAGGGGACAGGGGGCGGCTGAAGCTTTCTTT. Protein sequence: CASRRGQGAAEAFF.

For this clonotype: The junction and the germline gene differ at one end; a read error may be behind it. The V call is TRBV7-6, the J call TRBJ2-1; 8 bases agree with TRBD2. This CDR3 spans 15 amino acids. Per germline, CDR1 SGHVS and CDR2 FNYEAQ. The CDR3 reads CASSPRVAGYNEQLF. The CDR3 DNA follows: TGTGCCAGCAGCCCTCGGGTAGCGGGGTACAATGAGCAGTTGTTC.

Only a few counts were recorded for this clonotype. The chain links TRBV7-9 to TRBJ2-5, with a possible D match to TRBD2 (6 bases). The CDR3 totals 14 residues. Germline CDR1 SEHNR, CDR2 FQNEAQ (reference sequence). The ends were cut back, 0 bases at V and 1 base at J, with 6 bases in the middle. This CDR3 reads CASSLASGQETQYF. The CDR3 nucleotides read TGTGCCAGCAGCTTAGCTAGCGGCCAAGAGACCCAGTACTTC.

This clonotype was seen only a few times. The chain recombines TRBV2 with TRBJ1-5, with D possibly TRBD1 on 6 matching bases. Germline CDR1 SNHLY, CDR2 FYNNEI. The CDR3 loop spans 15 amino acids. Trimming cost V 6 bases and J 5 bases, with 17 bases left between them. Here the CDR3 reads CASSNALGADQPQHF. CDR3 nucleotides: TGTGCCAGCAGCAACGCGTTGGGGGCGGATCAGCCCCAGCATTTT.

The sample holds a few counts of this clonotype. The CDR3 loop is CASSSWDSTDTQYF. CDR3 in DNA: TGTGCCAGCAGCTCTTGGGACTCCACAGATACGCAGTATTTT. The gene calls are TRBV5-5 and TRBJ2-3; TRBD2 is a possible D gene (6 bases). Germline CDR1 SGHKS, CDR2 YYEKEE (reference sequence). Trimming left V 3 bases short and J 2 bases short, with 10 bases between. The CDR3 has 14 residues.

The chain has TRBV7-9 and TRBJ2-7; TRBD1 matches at 8 bases. The V segment lost 1 base and the J segment 5 bases; nucleotides outside the gene matches: 4. Germline CDR1 SEHNR, CDR2 FQNEAQ (reference sequence). CDR3 length: 14 amino acids. CDR3 region: CASSLVGQGNEQYF. The CDR3 nucleotides read TGTGCCAGCAGCTTAGTCGGACAGGGAAACGAGCAGTACTTC.

This clonotype came up many times. The V and J genes are TRBV7-8 and TRBJ2-5; 10 bases fit TRBD2. Germline-derived CDR1 and CDR2 are SGHVS and FQNEAQ. This CDR3 comprises 15 residues. V trimming: 6 bases; J trimming: 5 bases; junction bases outside the gene matches: 9. The chain's CDR3 is CASRGMDSGGETQYF. The CDR3 DNA is TGTGCCAGCAGAGGGATGGATAGCGGGGGGGAGACCCAGTACTTC.

The chain joins TRBV20-1 to TRBJ2-5; a weak D match, TRBD2 (5 bases). Per germline, CDR1 DFQATT and CDR2 SNEGSKA (reference sequence). This CDR3 is 13 amino acids long. Deletions cut 1 base from V and 5 bases from J, with 11 bases between. The CDR3 bases are TGCAGTGCTAGAGTACGAGGGTCCGAGACCCAGTACTTC. Its translation is CSARVRGSETQYF.

In its sample, this clonotype was seen a few times. V and J are TRBV20-1 and TRBJ2-7, with D tentatively TRBD2 (5 bases). Germline values: CDR1 DFQATT, CDR2 SNEGSKA (reference sequence). This CDR3 region has 15 residues. V shed 6 bases and J shed 1 base, with 19 bases lying between them. CDR3 region: CSARVVGSISYEQYF. DNA for the CDR3: TGCAGTGCCCGGGTAGTGGGGAGTATATCCTACGAGCAGTACTTC.

The chain combines TRBV3-1 with TRBJ2-2, with TRBD2 as a possible D gene (5 bases). Germline loops: CDR1 LGHDT, CDR2 YNNKEL (reference sequence). The CDR3 covers 14 residues. With 5 bases removed from V and 4 bases from J, the gap between germline ends came to 11 bases. CDR3 bases: TGTGCCAGCAGCTTTTCAAGCGGCACCGGGGAGCTGTTTTTT. Amino acids: CASSFSSGTGELFF.

This clonotype was detected ten times or more. The V gene is TRBV7-3, the J gene TRBJ2-1; 7 bases map to TRBD1. The germline V gene has CDR1 SGHTA and CDR2 FQGTGA. There are 15 residues in the CDR3. V lost 3 bases, J lost 4 bases, and 6 bases stayed unmatched. The CDR3 protein is CASSFRETGYNEQFF. CDR3 sequence (DNA): TGTGCCAGCAGCTTCAGAGAGACAGGGTACAATGAGCAGTTCTTC.

This clonotype was observed once. This chain uses TRBV11-2 with TRBJ2-2, with unresolved D. Germline CDR1 is SGHAT and CDR2 is FQNNGV. The V gene lost 3 bases and the J gene lost 7 bases, with 15 bases spanning the gap. The CDR3 length is 15 residues. CDR3 protein: CASSFLWGPGGELFF. The CDR3 DNA follows: TGTGCCAGCAGCTTTCTGTGGGGTCCCGGCGGGGAGCTGTTTTTT.

The CDR3 spells CASSPRSQGAHEKLFF. CDR3 DNA: TGTGCCAGCAGCCCCCGCTCACAGGGGGCGCATGAAAAACTGTTTTTT. This chain uses TRBV7-4 with TRBJ1-4; 9 bases agree with TRBD1. CDR1 is SGHVT and CDR2 is SQSDAQ in the germline V gene. Germline trimming cut 5 bases from V and 6 bases from J; bases unmatched to any gene: 10. The length of the CDR3 is 16 residues.